This T cell receptor (beta chain) is from a study of T cells in Graves' hyperthyroidism and ophthalmopathy. Study-wide results and limits: Most thyroid-expanded clonotypes above 0.001 were also found in blood.

TCR beta CDR3 sequences were amplified from RNA transcripts. Initially, a first-round RT-PCR of the TCR CDR3 employed the HTBI primer set. TCRdb reprocessed the multiplex PCR reads via MiXCR and lists one record per CDR3 protein. The profile covers hundreds of thousands of distinct CDR3 sequences, with less than 15% appearing a single time and 10% to 13% taken by the ten largest. Germline CDR1 and CDR2: LGHNA and YNFKEQ. The CDR3 loop spans 16 amino acids. The V end was cut by 0 bases, the J end by 2 bases, with 12 bases between. This clonotype has more than one count but fewer than ten. Its antigen is currently unknown.

This TCR was sampled from a woman in her late teens or twenties with Graves' hyperthyroidism. The rearrangement uses TRBV4-2 and TRBJ2-3; perhaps TRBD1 as D (5 bases). What was sequenced was blood. Here the CDR3 DNA reads TGTGCCAGCAGCCAAGATCTGCCGGACAACACAGATACGCAGTATTTT. It encodes CASSQDLPDNTDTQYF.